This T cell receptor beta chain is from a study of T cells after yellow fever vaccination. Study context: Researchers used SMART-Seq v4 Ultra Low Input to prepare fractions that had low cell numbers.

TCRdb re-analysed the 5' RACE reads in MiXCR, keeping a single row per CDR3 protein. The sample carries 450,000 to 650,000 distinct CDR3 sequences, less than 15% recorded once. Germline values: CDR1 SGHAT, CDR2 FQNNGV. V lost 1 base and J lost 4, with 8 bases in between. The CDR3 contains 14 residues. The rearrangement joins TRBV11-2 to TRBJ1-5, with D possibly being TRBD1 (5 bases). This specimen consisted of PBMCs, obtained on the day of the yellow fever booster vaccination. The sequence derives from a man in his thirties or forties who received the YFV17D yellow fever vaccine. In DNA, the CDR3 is TGTGCCAGCAGCTTAGTGGCAGGGAATCAGCCCCAGCATTTT. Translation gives CASSLVAGNQPQHF.